A single sample gave rise to the 21 T cell receptor beta chains below, sequenced in a study of neurological immune-mediated disorders (dated by TCRdb to about 2019). Library preparation employed 5' RACE. TCRdb lists the instrument as Illumina HiSeq 2500. TCRdb reworked the public reads: Q25 trimming with fastp, MiXCR clone assembly, productive beta chains retained. CDR3 protein sequences are deduplicated, and each keeps its most common genes and DNA. For this sample the table gives approximately 15,000 distinct CDR3 sequences, of which about 12% were detected only once. 35% to 45% of the sample is taken by the ten largest. Source material: CD8+ T cells from blood. These receptors were taken from a female donor with HTLV-1-associated myelopathy (HAM/TSP).

This clonotype was counted at least ten times. The chain couples TRBV7-9 to TRBJ2-2; perhaps TRBD1 as D (6 bases). Germline V lookup: CDR1 SEHNR, CDR2 FQNEAQ (reference sequence). V shed 5 bases and J shed 6 bases, with 13 bases lying between them. CDR3 length: 14 residues. The CDR3 DNA sequence: TGTGCCAGCAGCCGGCCAGGGGTCGCCGGGGAGCTGTTTTTT. It encodes CASSRPGVAGELFF. Drawing the rest from reference TRBV7-9 and TRBJ2-2, the complete variable domain is DTGVSQNPRHKITKRGQNVTFRCDPISEHNRLYWYRQTLGQGPEFLTYFQNEAQLEKSRLLSDRFSAERPKGSFSTLEIQRTEQGDSAMYLCASSRPGVAGELFFGEGSRLTVL.

This clonotype has a count of ten or more. The chain has TRBV4-1 and TRBJ2-7; either TRBD1 or TRBD2 may supply D (5 bases each). Trimming removed 3 bases from V and 4 bases from J, with 7 bases in between. Germline V lookup: CDR1 MGHRA, CDR2 YSYEKL. CDR3 length: 12 amino acids. The CDR3 region has the DNA TGCGCCAGCAGCCATGGGGGTTACGAGCAGTACTTC. It codes for CASSHGGYEQYF.

Ten or more counts support this clonotype. The V call is TRBV6-4, the J call TRBJ2-1; D perhaps matches TRBD2 (7 bases). The CDR3 has 16 residues. The V gene lost 2 bases and the J gene lost 4 bases, with 15 bases spanning the gap. The germline V gene encodes CDR1 MRHNA and CDR2 SNTAGT. This CDR3 reads CASSDIGGGAYNEQFF. For the CDR3, the DNA is TGTGCCAGCAGTGACATTGGTGGGGGGGCTTACAATGAGCAGTTCTTC.

This clonotype has at least ten counts. The V call is TRBV6-2 or TRBV6-3, the J call TRBJ2-7; 9 positions match TRBD1. Germline loops: CDR1 MNHEY, CDR2 SVGEGT. V was clipped by 5 bases and J by 2 bases; unmatched bases: 4. The CDR3 loop spans 14 amino acids. The CDR3 is CASSRDREPYEQYF. The CDR3 nucleotides are TGTGCCAGCAGTCGGGACAGGGAACCCTACGAGCAGTACTTC.

This clonotype was observed at least ten times. V and J are TRBV4-3 and TRBJ2-5; D possibly uses TRBD1 or TRBD2 (6 bases each). The V end was cut by 0 bases, the J end by 5 bases, with 13 bases between. This CDR3 has 15 amino acids. The V gene's germline CDR1 is LGHNA and CDR2 YSLEER. CDR3 nucleotide sequence: TGCGCCAGCAGCCAAGATAGGGGGAGGTTTGAGACCCAGTACTTC. This translates into CASSQDRGRFETQYF.

The rearrangement links TRBV20-1 to TRBJ2-1; no firm D call. This CDR3 contains 15 residues. The germline V gene encodes CDR1 DFQATT and CDR2 SNEGSKA (reference sequence). The V and J ends lost 5 bases and 0 bases respectively, with 14 bases between them. This chain's CDR3 is CSADPEESSYNEQFF. CDR3 DNA sequence: TGCAGTGCTGACCCTGAGGAGAGCTCCTACAATGAGCAGTTCTTC.

This clonotype was seen at least ten times. The V and J genes are TRBV3-1 and TRBJ2-5; TRBD1 aligns across 7 bases. Germline trimming cut 6 bases from V and 5 bases from J; bases unmatched to any gene: 12. Germline V CDR1 and CDR2: LGHDT, YNNKEL (reference sequence). This CDR3 has 15 amino acids. DNA of the CDR3: TGTGCCAGCAGATACACGACAGGGTTTGGGGAGACCCAGTACTTC. This sequence encodes CASRYTTGFGETQYF.

This clonotype was seen ten or more times. The chain has TRBV29-1 and TRBJ2-1; a weak D match, TRBD1 (5 bases). Germline assignment: CDR1 SQVTM and CDR2 ANQGSEA. CDR3 length: 15 amino acids. V lost 5 bases and J lost 0, with 14 bases in between. This chain's CDR3 is CSVYPRVSSYNEQFF. Here the CDR3 DNA reads TGCAGCGTTTACCCCAGGGTGAGCTCCTACAATGAGCAGTTCTTC.

This clonotype showed up many times. This sequence joins TRBV7-9 and TRBJ2-1; 9 positions match TRBD2. The CDR3 length is 15 residues. From germline, CDR1 is SEHNR and CDR2 FQNEAQ (reference sequence). The J segment lost 7 bases and the V segment lost 4 bases, leaving 8 bases of the junction unmatched. This CDR3 is CASSSPGLAPNEQFF. DNA of the CDR3: TGTGCCAGCAGCTCACCGGGACTAGCCCCAAATGAGCAGTTCTTC.

This clonotype was recorded many times. The rearrangement links TRBV11-2 to TRBJ2-7; D uncertain. Trimming pared 0 bases from V and 2 bases from J, leaving 5 bases between. This CDR3 comprises 13 residues. Germline CDR1 is SGHAT and CDR2 is FQNNGV. CDR3 sequence reads: CASSLEVTYEQYF. The CDR3 bases are TGTGCCAGCAGCTTAGAAGTCACCTACGAGCAGTACTTC.

The sample holds many counts of this clonotype. The V and J genes are TRBV5-1 and TRBJ2-1; D not resolved. Trimming took off 4 bases at V and 3 bases at J, with 14 bases between the two ends. CDR1 and CDR2 from the germline V gene are SGHRS and YFSETQ. The CDR3 has 15 residues. CDR3 nucleotides: TGCGCCAGCAGCGAAGGGTTGAGTAGCTACAATGAGCAGTTCTTC. Protein: CASSEGLSSYNEQFF.

This clonotype has ten or more counts. This chain uses TRBV10-3 with TRBJ2-7; perhaps TRBD1 as D (6 bases). V was clipped by 3 bases and J by 4 bases, with 13 bases between them. Germline values: CDR1 ENHRY, CDR2 SYGVKD. CDR3 length equals 14 residues. The DNA for the CDR3 is TGTGCCATCAGTGATGGAGGACAGAAATACGAGCAGTACTTC. Protein product: CAISDGGQKYEQYF.

The chain's CDR3 is CSASRANSYNEQFF. The CDR3 coding sequence is TGCAGTGCTAGTCGAGCTAACTCCTACAATGAGCAGTTCTTC. This chain connects TRBV20-1 to TRBJ2-1; D unclear. CDR3 length equals 14 residues. CDR1 is DFQATT and CDR2 is SNEGSKA in the germline V gene (reference sequence). Trimming left V 3 bases short and J 0 bases short, with 9 bases between.

This clonotype was observed a handful of times. A much larger clone sits a single nucleotide away, making a read error possible. The rearrangement joins TRBV2 to TRBJ2-2; 10 bases are a match to TRBD2. The CDR3 has 13 residues. The germline CDR1 and CDR2 sequences are SNHLY and FYNNEI. The V gene end was trimmed by 11 bases and the J gene end by 5 bases; junction bases not matched to a gene: 5. CDR3 coding DNA: TGTGCCGTACTAGCGGGGATGACCGGGGAGCTGTTTTTT. This translates into CAVLAGMTGELFF.

This chain uses TRBV6-2 or TRBV6-3 with TRBJ2-7, with 7 bases identical to TRBD2. The CDR3 is 13 residues long. The J segment lost 3 bases and the V segment lost 6 bases, leaving 5 bases of the junction unmatched. Per germline, CDR1 MNHEY and CDR2 SVGEGT. CDR3 sequence: CASSSGEGYEQYF. CDR3 nucleotides: TGTGCCAGCAGCTCCGGGGAGGGCTACGAGCAGTACTTC.

In this sample, this clonotype turned up many times. The genes are TRBV3-1 and TRBJ2-5, with D maybe TRBD1 (5 bases). The V gene's germline CDR1 is LGHDT and CDR2 YNNKEL (reference sequence). V lost 4 bases and J lost 0, with 9 bases in between. This CDR3 region has 14 residues. CDR3 DNA sequence: TGTGCCAGCAGCCCCGACAGATACCAAGAGACCCAGTACTTC. It specifies CASSPDRYQETQYF.

This clonotype is medium-sized. The V gene is TRBV11-2, the J gene TRBJ2-6; 11 bases map to TRBD1. CDR3 length equals 18 residues. Trimming at V came to 4 bases and at J to 0 bases, leaving 5 bases not matched to a gene. CDR1 and CDR2 from the germline V gene are SGHAT and FQNNGV. Written as DNA, the CDR3 is TGTGCCAGCAGCTCACTGGACAGGGGGCTCTCTGGGGCCAACGTCCTGACTTTC. Residues: CASSSLDRGLSGANVLTF.

This clonotype was seen more than once but under ten times. The J gene is TRBJ2-7, the V gene TRBV19, with D maybe TRBD2 (5 bases). V was cut by 7 bases and J by 2 bases, with 12 bases left in between. This CDR3 is built from 13 residues. Looked up from germline, CDR1 is LNHDA and CDR2 is SQIVND (reference sequence). The CDR3 DNA reads as TGTGCCAGTACTCCGGGATACACCTACGAGCAGTACTTC. Protein product: CASTPGYTYEQYF.

This clonotype was recorded many times. This chain links TRBV7-8 with TRBJ2-7; 8 nucleotides match TRBD2. Germline V gene data show CDR1 as SGHVS and CDR2 as FQNEAQ. Trimming at V came to 5 bases and at J to 5 bases, leaving 11 bases not matched to a gene. This CDR3 has 15 residues. CDR3 amino acids: CASSPLLAARHEQYF. The DNA for the CDR3 is TGTGCCAGCAGCCCGCTACTAGCGGCTCGGCACGAGCAGTACTTC. Filled out from reference TRBV7-8 and TRBJ2-7, the complete variable domain reads GAGVSQSPRYKVAKRGQDVALRCDPISGHVSLFWYQQALGQGPEFLTYFQNEAQLDKSGLPSDRFFAERPEGSVSTLKIQRTQQEDSAVYLCASSPLLAARHEQYFGPGTRLTVT.

This clonotype was detected ten times or more. This chain joins TRBV27 and TRBJ2-2; TRBD2 agrees at 7 bases. J lost 3 bases, V lost 6 bases, and 13 bases had no gene match. This CDR3 comprises 17 residues. Per the germline V gene, CDR1 is MNHEY and CDR2 is SMNVEV (reference sequence). DNA of the CDR3: TGTGCCAGCAGCGCGACCGCCGGGACTAAAGACACCGGGGAGCTGTTTTTT. Its protein is CASSATAGTKDTGELFF.

This chain links TRBV7-2 with TRBJ2-1, with TRBD1 matching over 10 bases. The J call may be in error: the DNA end matches TRBJ2-7 better. Germline V gene data show CDR1 as SGHTA and CDR2 as FQGNSA. This CDR3 contains 15 residues. CDR3 protein: CASSFPGQGDYEQYF. For the CDR3, the DNA is TGTGCCAGCAGCTTCCCCGGACAGGGGGACTACGAGCAGTACTTC.